This T cell receptor beta chain was found in a study of T cell responses to AZD1222 COVID-19 vaccine. The method was immunoSEQ multiplex PCR; TCRdb's version includes in-frame clones alone and lacks a portion of them. In the table there are more than 90,000 clones, around 84% of which are singletons. About this clone: The antigen is unknown.

Germline lookup yields CDR1 MNHEY and CDR2 SVGAGI. V dropped 6 bases and J dropped 5; count of bases not matched to a gene: 7. There are 14 residues in the CDR3. Findings and caveats of the study: After two AZD1222 doses, spike-specific TCR breadth and depth rose versus day 0. The donors showed a predominance of white British ancestry and of females, with possible underestimation of clonal diversity.

The source was peripheral blood, collected on day 0 of AZD1222 vaccination. The receptor was isolated from an adult in good health. The chain has TRBV6-5 and TRBJ2-1; 7 nucleotides match TRBD1. The CDR3 bases are TGTGCCAGCAGCCAAGACAGGGATAACAATGAGCAGTTCTTC. The encoded protein is CASSQDRDNNEQFF.